This T cell receptor (beta chain) was sequenced during a study of blood T cells in healthy people across ages. Through a sample-barcoded 5' primer and a J-beta primer mix, a second PCR was run for roughly 6 to 12 cycles. TCRdb called the 5' RACE reads again in MiXCR, with one record for every CDR3 protein. The sample includes about 1.8 million distinct CDR3 sequences, less than 50% of them seen just once. Germline CDR1 and CDR2: MNHEY and SVGAGI. There are 13 residues in the CDR3. V was cut by 8 bases and J by 5 bases, with 15 bases left in between. This clonotype was found a few times. Its specificity is not known. General study points: CMV status of donors was not determined, possibly confounding expanded clonotype changes. Diversity of TCR beta per million T cells declined in a roughly linear way with age.

The TCR was taken from a woman between 40 and 55 years old in good health. The V call is TRBV6-5, the J call TRBJ2-5; perhaps TRBD2 as D (6 bases). The sample comprised blood. In DNA form, the CDR3 reads TGTGCCAGCGCTGGGGGGTCCCTGGAGACCCAGTACTTC. Translating gives CASAGGSLETQYF.